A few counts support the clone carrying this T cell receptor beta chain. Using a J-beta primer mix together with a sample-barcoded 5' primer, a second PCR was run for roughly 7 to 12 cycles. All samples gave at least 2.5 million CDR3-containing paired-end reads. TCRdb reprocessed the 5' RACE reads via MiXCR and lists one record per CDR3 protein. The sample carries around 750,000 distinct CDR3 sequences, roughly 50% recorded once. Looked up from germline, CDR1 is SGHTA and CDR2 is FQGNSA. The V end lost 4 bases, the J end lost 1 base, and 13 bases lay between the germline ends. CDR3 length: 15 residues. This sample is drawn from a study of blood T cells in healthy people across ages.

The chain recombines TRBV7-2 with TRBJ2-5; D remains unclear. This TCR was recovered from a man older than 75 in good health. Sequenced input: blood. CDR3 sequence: CASSSMGLAQETQYF. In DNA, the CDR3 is TGTGCCAGCAGCTCTATGGGGTTGGCCCAAGAGACCCAGTACTTC.